This T cell receptor (beta chain) was identified during a study of blood T cell repertoires in COVID-19. Per the authors' pipeline: Counts of nucleated cells, estimated from reference gene primer amplification, were obtained. Here immunoSEQ multiplex PCR was the method, and the copy in TCRdb shows in-frame clones only, minus some. The V and J calls and clone size are taken from that table; D and trimming were inferred from the DNA. The sample includes about 180,000 clones, around 80% of them seen just once. Per germline, CDR1 PRHDT and CDR2 FYEKMQ (reference sequence). The CDR3 extends over 16 amino acids. J gave up 1 base and V 2 bases, and 7 bases lay outside the gene matches.

Sequencing was carried out using peripheral blood. The rearrangement links TRBV13 to TRBJ2-7; 8 bases are a match to TRBD1. This receptor was obtained from a woman aged 40-49 years with COVID-19, enrolled during active disease. Here the CDR3 reads CASSLKSGQGSYEQYF. The CDR3 bases are TGTGCCAGCAGCTTAAAATCCGGACAGGGATCCTACGAGCAGTACTTC. The full variable domain, rest sourced from reference TRBV13 and TRBJ2-7, is AAGVIQSPRHLIKEKRETATLKCYPIPRHDTVYWYQQGPGQDPQFLISFYEKMQSDKGSIPDRFSAQQFSDYHSELNMSSLELGDSALYFCASSLKSGQGSYEQYFGPGTRLTVT.